These 32 T cell receptor beta chains were all obtained from the same sample, sequenced in a study of blood T cell repertoires in COVID-19. The method was immunoSEQ multiplex PCR; TCRdb's version includes in-frame clones alone and lacks a portion of them. The data show approximately 340,000 clones, with more than 85% seen just once and roughly 0.9% held by the top ten. The sequenced sample was PBMCs or T cells enriched from blood (not recorded which). The receptor set was obtained from a woman in her 40s who had been exposed to COVID-19.

This chain links TRBV4-1 with TRBJ2-7; 14 nucleotides line up with TRBD2. After removal of 0 bases from V and 4 bases from J, the junction contained 8 bases not matched to a gene. Germline V gives CDR1 MGHRA, CDR2 YSYEKL. CDR3 length: 18 amino acids. The DNA of the CDR3 is TGCGCCAGCAGCCAAGACTCCGGGACTAGCGGGAGTAAGTACGAGCAGTACTTC. Translation: CASSQDSGTSGSKYEQYF.

The chain uses TRBV19 and TRBJ1-5; D is possibly TRBD1 (6 bases). Between the trimmed V and J ends, which lost 6 bases and 4 bases, there was a span of 13 bases. The CDR3 spans 14 residues. CDR1 LNHDA and CDR2 SQIVND come from the germline V gene (reference sequence). CDR3 sequence (DNA): TGTGCCAGTAGCAGCTCGCAGGGGAATCAGCCCCAGCATTTT. Amino acid sequence: CASSSSQGNQPQHF. The complete variable domain, with remaining parts taken from reference TRBV19 and TRBJ1-5, reads DGGITQSPKYLFRKEGQNVTLSCEQNLNHDAMYWYRQDPGQGLRLIYYSQIVNDFQKGDIAEGYSVSREKKESFPLTVTSAQKNPTAFYLCASSSSQGNQPQHFGDGTRLSIL.

This chain joins TRBV7-9 and TRBJ1-1, with 10 bases fitting TRBD1. Looked up from germline, CDR1 is SEHNR and CDR2 is FQNEAQ (reference sequence). This CDR3 is 15 amino acids long. The V gene end was trimmed by 5 bases and the J gene end by 5 bases; junction bases not matched to a gene: 8. In DNA, the CDR3 is TGTGCCAGCAGCAGTCGGGACAGGGGAGGTACTGAAGCTTTCTTT. Its translation: CASSSRDRGGTEAFF.

This chain connects TRBV5-4 to TRBJ1-6, with D hard to call. V was cut by 0 bases and J by 8 bases, with 6 bases left in between. CDR3 size: 13 residues. Germline CDR1 and CDR2: SGHNT and YYREEE (reference sequence). The CDR3, as DNA: TGTGCCAGCAGCTTGGATCGGGATTCACCCCTCCACTTT. This codes for CASSLDRDSPLHF.

V gene TRBV27 combines with J gene TRBJ1-1; 11 bases line up with TRBD1. After removal of 4 bases from V and 4 bases from J, the junction contained 8 bases not matched to a gene. The V gene's germline CDR1 is MNHEY and CDR2 SMNVEV (reference sequence). The CDR3 is 16 residues long. The CDR3 sequence is CASSSGTGGRLTEAFF. The DNA of the CDR3 is TGTGCCAGCAGTTCCGGGACAGGGGGAAGGCTCACTGAAGCTTTCTTT.

The chain recombines TRBV2 with TRBJ1-1; D unresolved. The CDR3 contains 12 residues. The ends were cut back, 4 bases at V and 10 bases at J, with 13 bases in the middle. Germline V lookup: CDR1 SNHLY, CDR2 FYNNEI. The CDR3 sequence is CASSVEGVVAFF. DNA for the CDR3: TGTGCCAGCAGTGTTGAGGGCGTTGTAGCTTTCTTT.

The rearrangement links TRBV6-4 to TRBJ2-2; D uncertain. Germline loops: CDR1 MRHNA, CDR2 SNTAGT. There are 14 residues in the CDR3. V was cut by 5 bases and J by 2 bases, with 9 bases left in between. The DNA for the CDR3 is TGTGCCAGCAGTCGCGCTCCAAACACCGGGGAGCTGTTTTTT. It yields the protein CASSRAPNTGELFF.

This rearrangement joins TRBV13 to TRBJ2-6, with 7 bases lining up with TRBD1. From germline, CDR1 is PRHDT and CDR2 FYEKMQ (reference sequence). The J segment lost 4 bases and the V segment lost 5 bases, leaving 8 bases of the junction unmatched. This CDR3 has 16 residues. CDR3 amino acids: CASSPKPGQGANVLTF. As DNA, the CDR3 is TGTGCCAGCAGCCCAAAGCCGGGACAGGGGGCCAACGTCCTGACTTTC. The variable domain in full, completed from reference TRBV13 and TRBJ2-6, reads AAGVIQSPRHLIKEKRETATLKCYPIPRHDTVYWYQQGPGQDPQFLISFYEKMQSDKGSIPDRFSAQQFSDYHSELNMSSLELGDSALYFCASSPKPGQGANVLTFGAGSRLTVL.

This chain connects TRBV18 to TRBJ2-1; 8 bases are shared with TRBD2. The CDR3 sequence is 17 residues long. Germline V lookup: CDR1 KGHSH, CDR2 LQKENI. The ends lost 0 bases at V and 5 bases at J; junction bases unmatched: 9. The CDR3 DNA is TGTGCCAGCTCACCACCTTTCACTAGCGGATACCACAATGAGCAGTTCTTC. Amino acid sequence: CASSPPFTSGYHNEQFF. Filled out from reference TRBV18 and TRBJ2-1, the complete variable domain reads NAGVMQNPRHLVRRRGQEARLRCSPMKGHSHVYWYRQLPEEGLKFMVYLQKENIIDESGMPKERFSAEFPKEGPSILRIQQVVRGDSAAYFCASSPPFTSGYHNEQFFGPGTRLTVL.

The chain employs TRBV6-5 and TRBJ2-1; unclear D gene. CDR1 and CDR2 from the germline V gene are MNHEY and SVGAGI. V was cut by 10 bases and J by 7 bases, with 11 bases left in between. The CDR3 length is 11 residues. CDR3 nucleotides: TGTGCCATCTCGGGTCTGAATGAGCAGTTCTTC. The encoded protein is CAISGLNEQFF.

The rearrangement links TRBV19 to TRBJ1-3; D remains unclear. Deletions cut 7 bases from V and 0 bases from J, with 16 bases between. The CDR3 sequence is 16 residues long. Looked up from germline, CDR1 is LNHDA and CDR2 is SQIVND (reference sequence). CDR3 loop: CASITQAHGSGNTIYF. DNA of the CDR3: TGTGCCAGTATCACCCAAGCGCATGGCTCTGGAAACACCATATATTTT.

The CDR3 sequence: CASSLGRTNSPQHF. In nucleotides, the CDR3 is TGTGCCAGCAGCCTCGGACGGACTAATTCTCCCCAGCATTTT. The genes are TRBV7-2 and TRBJ1-5; no firm D call. The CDR3 has 14 amino acids. The germline V gene encodes CDR1 SGHTA and CDR2 FQGNSA. The V end was cut by 5 bases, the J end by 10 bases, with 18 bases between.

The J gene is TRBJ1-5, the V gene TRBV5-4; TRBD1 might be the D (5 bases). The CDR3 consists of 15 residues. Per germline, CDR1 SGHNT and CDR2 YYREEE (reference sequence). Trimming left V 4 bases short and J 0 bases short, with 11 bases between. CDR3 protein: CASSQGGGSNQPQHF. The CDR3 DNA reads TGTGCCAGCAGCCAGGGTGGCGGTAGCAATCAGCCCCAGCATTTT.

The rearrangement links TRBV24-1 to TRBJ2-2; the match to TRBD1 covers 9 bases. V gave up 3 bases and J gave up 5 bases; unmatched junction bases: 3. This CDR3 has 15 amino acids. CDR1 KGHDR and CDR2 SFDVKD come from the germline V gene. This CDR3 reads CATSDPTGGTGELFF. For the CDR3, the DNA is TGTGCCACCAGTGATCCGACAGGGGGAACCGGGGAGCTGTTTTTT.

The chain's CDR3 is CASSLRRGDTEAFF. CDR3 DNA: TGTGCCAGCAGCTTACGGAGGGGAGACACTGAAGCTTTCTTT. The V gene is TRBV7-6, the J gene TRBJ1-1, with TRBD1 as a possible D gene (5 bases). In germline, CDR1 is SGHVS, CDR2 FNYEAQ. V lost 2 bases and J 3 bases, leaving 10 bases between the germline ends. CDR3 length: 14 residues.

CDR3: CASSREGGRLETQYF. CDR3 in DNA: TGTGCCAGCAGCCGGGAGGGAGGCAGACTTGAGACCCAGTACTTC. The chain uses TRBV3-1 (or the pseudogene TRBV3-2) and TRBJ2-5; 7 nucleotides match TRBD2. This CDR3 spans 15 amino acids. From germline, CDR1 is LGHDT and CDR2 YNNKEL (reference sequence). V shed 4 bases, J shed 5 bases, and the junction held 10 bases outside the gene matches.

The chain combines TRBV21-1 with TRBJ1-1. TRBV21-1 is reported as a pseudogene. The CDR3 is made up of 16 amino acids. The CDR3 DNA reads TGTGCCAGCAGCGTAAAGGGGAGGGGTCGAGACACTGAAGCTTTCTTT. This codes for CASSVKGRGRDTEAFF.

The rearrangement joins TRBV5-1 to TRBJ1-2; TRBD1 aligns across 11 bases. The junction had 6 bases not matched to a gene; V was cut back by 4 bases and J by 4 bases. The germline V gene has CDR1 SGHRS and CDR2 YFSETQ. This CDR3 region has 15 residues. In DNA form, the CDR3 reads TGCGCCAGCAGCAAAGGACAGGGGGCCAGCTATGGCTACACCTTC. Amino acid sequence: CASSKGQGASYGYTF.

With regard to this clone: The same CDR3 also results from other DNA sequences found in this sample. The rearrangement uses TRBV20-1 and TRBJ1-2; D is perhaps TRBD1 (5 bases). V was cut by 6 bases and J by 5 bases, with 10 bases left in between. The CDR3 length is 11 residues. Germline CDR1 is DFQATT and CDR2 is SNEGSKA (reference sequence). The CDR3 DNA sequence: TGCAGTGCCCGGGCAGGGTATGGCTACACCTTC. Protein sequence: CSARAGYGYTF.

The CDR3 bases are TGTGCCAGTAGCCTCGGGACAGGGGATAACACTGAAGCTTTCTTT. This translates into CASSLGTGDNTEAFF. This rearrangement joins TRBV19 to TRBJ1-1; TRBD1 aligns across 10 bases. The CDR3 covers 15 residues. Trimming took 6 bases from V and 2 from J; bases not matched to a gene: 6. Germline CDR1 and CDR2: LNHDA and SQIVND (reference sequence).

This sequence joins TRBV7-9 and TRBJ2-1; 8 bases match TRBD2. Germline CDR1 and CDR2: SEHNR and FQNEAQ (reference sequence). This CDR3 comprises 16 residues. V was clipped by 5 bases and J by 3 bases; unmatched bases: 9. CDR3 nucleotides: TGTGCCAGCAGCGGTAGGGCGGGAGGAAACTACAATGAGCAGTTCTTC. Its translation: CASSGRAGGNYNEQFF.

The chain uses TRBV5-6 and TRBJ2-1, with 8 bases aligning to TRBD1. Germline trimming cut 0 bases from V and 9 bases from J; bases unmatched to any gene: 11. The length of the CDR3 is 16 residues. Germline V gene sequence: CDR1 SGHDT, CDR2 YYEEEE. Here the CDR3 DNA reads TGTGCCAGCAGCTTGGCGCTGGACAGGGTAGTGAGTGAGCAGTTCTTC. Amino acids: CASSLALDRVVSEQFF.

The chain links TRBV6-6 to TRBJ1-5; weak D call: TRBD1 (6 bases). The CDR3 spans 20 residues. The germline CDR1 and CDR2 sequences are MNHNY and SVGAGI (reference sequence). Trimming took 6 bases from V and 3 from J, leaving 30 bases between them. In DNA, the CDR3 is TGTGCCAGCAGCCGTAAAAGGAAGAATCCAGGGGCGGGCTCCAATCAGCCCCAGCATTTT. It is translated as CASSRKRKNPGAGSNQPQHF.

The rearrangement links TRBV5-5 to TRBJ2-2, with TRBD1 matching over 8 bases. The CDR3 is 15 amino acids. Germline V CDR1 and CDR2: SGHKS, YYEKEE (reference sequence). V shed 0 bases, J shed 6 bases, and the junction held 4 bases outside the gene matches. CDR3 bases: TGTGCCAGCAGCTTGGCAGGGGGCAGGGCCGGGGAGCTGTTTTTT. Translated, it gives CASSLAGGRAGELFF.

J is TRBJ1-1 and V is TRBV11-3; D is perhaps TRBD1 (6 bases). Trimming stripped 8 bases from V and 2 bases from J, with 15 bases between. The CDR3 covers 14 residues. CDR1 SGHNT and CDR2 YENEEA come from the germline V gene. CDR3 residues: CASGQGGDNTEAFF. Written as DNA, the CDR3 is TGTGCCAGCGGCCAAGGGGGGGATAACACTGAAGCTTTCTTT.

V is TRBV18 and J is TRBJ1-1; possible D gene TRBD1, 5 bases. CDR1 is KGHSH and CDR2 is LQKENI in the germline V gene. The CDR3 length is 14 residues. V lost 1 base, J lost 3 bases, and 9 bases lay in between. For the CDR3, the DNA is TGTGCCAGCTCACCACTATCGGGGGACACTGAAGCTTTCTTT. As protein: CASSPLSGDTEAFF.

The gene calls are TRBV10-1 and TRBJ2-5; possible D gene TRBD1, 5 bases. The CDR3 is 14 amino acids. V shed 4 bases and J shed 2 bases, with 11 bases lying between them. Germline loops: CDR1 WNHNN, CDR2 SYGVQD (reference sequence). The DNA for the CDR3 is TGCGCCAGCAGTGCTAGGGGTGGTCAAGAGACCCAGTACTTC. As protein: CASSARGGQETQYF.

The chain combines TRBV28 with TRBJ1-1; 8 nucleotides align to TRBD1. The CDR3 runs 13 residues. Germline CDR1 is MDHEN and CDR2 is SYDVKM. The V gene end was trimmed by 6 bases and the J gene end by 6 bases; junction bases not matched to a gene: 6. As DNA, the CDR3 is TGTGCCAGCAGGTCCAGGGGGCGCGCTGAAGCTTTCTTT. Translation gives CASRSRGRAEAFF. The whole variable domain, remainder taken from reference TRBV28 and TRBJ1-1, is DVKVTQSSRYLVKRTGEKVFLECVQDMDHENMFWYRQDPGLGLRLIYFSYDVKMKEKGDIPEGYSVSREKKERFSLILESASTNQTSMYLCASRSRGRAEAFFGQGTRLTVV.

The table lists this clone with a few counts. The rearrangement uses TRBV7-3 and TRBJ2-1; D perhaps matches TRBD2 (5 bases). Trimming shortened V by 1 base and J by 7 bases, and 8 bases separated the two germline ends. Germline CDR1 and CDR2: SGHTA and FQGTGA. The CDR3 totals 13 residues. The CDR3 DNA is TGTGCCAGCAGCTTAAAGCGGATGAATGAGCAGTTCTTC. It yields the protein CASSLKRMNEQFF. Full variable domain (missing parts from reference TRBV7-3 and TRBJ2-1): GAGVSQTPSNKVTEKGKYVELRCDPISGHTALYWYRQSLGQGPEFLIYFQGTGAADDSGLPNDRFFAVRPEGSVSTLKIQRTERGDSAVYLCASSLKRMNEQFFGPGTRLTVL.

This clone was detected only a few times. V and J are TRBV6-5 and TRBJ1-6; no definite D call. Deletions cut 2 bases from V and 7 bases from J, with 3 bases between. CDR1 and CDR2 (germline): MNHEY, SVGAGI. This CDR3 spans 12 amino acids. The CDR3: CASSYANSPLHF. CDR3 nucleotide sequence: TGTGCCAGCAGTTACGCGAATTCACCCCTCCACTTT.

V and J are TRBV9 and TRBJ1-6; 7 positions agree with TRBD1. Unmatched junction bases numbered 8, after V lost 4 bases and J lost 7 bases. The CDR3 has 15 amino acids. CDR1 and CDR2 (germline): SGDLS, YYNGEE. CDR3 sequence: CASSSAGQLNSPLHF. CDR3 coding DNA: TGTGCCAGCAGCTCCGCGGGACAGTTAAATTCACCCCTCCACTTT.

CDR3 nucleotide sequence: TGCGCCAGCAGCTTAAACAGGATCGTGGACGAGCAGTACTTC. The encoded protein is CASSLNRIVDEQYF. This chain uses TRBV5-1 with TRBJ2-7, with D perhaps matching TRBD1 (5 bases). The V end lost 2 bases, the J end lost 5 bases, and 14 bases lay between the germline ends. The V gene's germline CDR1 is SGHRS and CDR2 YFSETQ. The CDR3 is 14 amino acids.